Each of the 24 T cell receptor beta chains below was sequenced from the same sample in a study of CD8 T cells in ankylosing spondylitis. Each CDR3 protein gets one entry after TCRdb re-called the 5' RACE reads with MiXCR. The table includes 200,000 to 300,000 distinct CDR3 sequences, around 7.8% detected once. Input material: blood, either unsorted or a sorted T cell fraction (not recorded which). Receptor source: a male donor with ankylosing spondylitis or in good health (not recorded which).

This clonotype appeared a few times. The genes are TRBV20-1 and TRBJ1-4; D is perhaps TRBD1 (5 bases). CDR1 is DFQATT and CDR2 is SNEGSKA in the germline V gene (reference sequence). The CDR3 is made up of 16 amino acids. V shed 1 base and J shed 5 bases, with 17 bases lying between them. CDR3 in DNA: TGCAGTGCTAGAGGCGTGGCCGGGACTAGGAATGAAAAACTGTTTTTT. Amino acids: CSARGVAGTRNEKLFF.

This clonotype was recorded many times. This chain uses TRBV20-1 with TRBJ2-7; no clear D gene. CDR1 is DFQATT and CDR2 is SNEGSKA in the germline V gene (reference sequence). Trimming shortened V by 0 bases and J by 0 bases, and 12 bases separated the two germline ends. The length of the CDR3 is 15 residues. CDR3 region: CSARDVMHSSYEQYF. The CDR3 nucleotides are TGCAGTGCTAGAGATGTGATGCACAGCTCCTACGAGCAGTACTTC.

This clonotype was found many times. The genes are TRBV20-1 and TRBJ2-7; TRBD1 matches at 9 bases. The CDR3 consists of 15 residues. CDR1 and CDR2 from the germline V gene are DFQATT and SNEGSKA (reference sequence). V shed 0 bases, J shed 1 base, and the junction held 4 bases outside the gene matches. This CDR3 is CSARDRGQGSYEQYF. As DNA, the CDR3 is TGCAGTGCTAGAGATCGAGGACAGGGGTCCTACGAGCAGTACTTC.

This clonotype was seen many times. The CDR3 nucleotides are TGCAGTGCTAGAGAGGGGGGGGAAAATCAGCCCCAGCATTTT. Encoded protein: CSAREGGENQPQHF. The chain employs TRBV20-1 and TRBJ1-5, with D maybe TRBD1 (5 bases). CDR3 length: 14 residues. V was cut by 0 bases and J by 4 bases, with 10 bases left in between. Germline CDR1 reads DFQATT; CDR2 reads SNEGSKA (reference sequence).

This sequence joins TRBV4-3 and TRBJ2-3, with TRBD2 as a possible D gene (5 bases). The V end lost 1 base, the J end lost 5 bases, and 16 bases lay between the germline ends. Germline lookup yields CDR1 LGHNA and CDR2 YSLEER. CDR3 length: 16 residues. In nucleotides, the CDR3 is TGCGCCAGCAGCCAAGGGCGGCCGTCCCGGGGAGATACGCAGTATTTT. Encoded protein: CASSQGRPSRGDTQYF.

The chain recombines TRBV27 with TRBJ2-5; TRBD2 agrees at 9 bases. CDR3 length: 15 residues. CDR1 and CDR2 (germline): MNHEY, SMNVEV (reference sequence). V was pared by 3 bases and J by 5 bases, with 7 bases of the junction left unmatched. The CDR3 sequence: CASSFAGGPDETQYF. The CDR3 DNA sequence: TGTGCCAGCAGTTTTGCGGGAGGGCCGGATGAGACCCAGTACTTC.

The rearrangement links TRBV7-2 to TRBJ2-7; D remains unclear. The germline CDR1 and CDR2 sequences are SGHTA and FQGNSA. Trimming pared 5 bases from V and 3 bases from J, leaving 11 bases between. The CDR3 has 13 amino acids. The CDR3 is CASSLQAIYEQYF. DNA of the CDR3: TGTGCCAGCAGCCTACAAGCCATCTACGAGCAGTACTTC.

This clonotype occurred many times. The chain carries TRBV20-1 and TRBJ2-1; D is perhaps TRBD1 or TRBD2 (5 bases each). The CDR3 length is 16 residues. Germline values: CDR1 DFQATT, CDR2 SNEGSKA (reference sequence). Trimming shortened V by 6 bases and J by 0 bases, and 18 bases separated the two germline ends. The CDR3 DNA follows: TGCAGTGCGGTTATCCGGGGCTCTAGCTCCTACAATGAGCAGTTCTTC. Amino acid sequence: CSAVIRGSSSYNEQFF.

On this clonotype itself: A read error is possible here, since a much larger clone lies one base away. The chain couples TRBV3-1 to TRBJ2-3; D may be TRBD1 (5 bases). The CDR3 is made up of 12 amino acids. The germline gives CDR1 LGHDT, CDR2 YNNKEL (reference sequence). V lost 3 bases and J lost 4, with 5 bases in between. CDR3 in amino acids: CASSQGPDTQYF. DNA for the CDR3: TGTGCCAGCAGCCAGGGGCCAGATACGCAGTATTTT.

This clonotype was counted between two and nine times. The gene calls are TRBV5-1 and TRBJ2-3; 8 bases are shared with TRBD2. The CDR3 length is 17 residues. Germline V lookup: CDR1 SGHRS, CDR2 YFSETQ. V was clipped by 0 bases and J by 2 bases; unmatched bases: 8. CDR3 nucleotide sequence: TGCGCCAGCAGCTTGGATGCGGGGGGCCCCTCCACAGATACGCAGTATTTT. It codes for CASSLDAGGPSTDTQYF. Complete variable domain (other parts from reference TRBV5-1 and TRBJ2-3): KAGVTQTPRYLIKTRGQQVTLSCSPISGHRSVSWYQQTPGQGLQFLFEYFSETQRNKGNFPGRFSGRQFSNSRSEMNVSTLELGDSALYLCASSLDAGGPSTDTQYFGPGTRLTVL.

This clonotype was counted between two and nine times. This chain links TRBV20-1 with TRBJ2-1; D gene unclear. Germline assignment: CDR1 DFQATT and CDR2 SNEGSKA (reference sequence). V lost 3 bases and J 4 bases, leaving 7 bases between the germline ends. The CDR3 is 12 residues long. CDR3 loop: CSASARYNEQFF. In DNA, the CDR3 is TGCAGTGCTAGCGCCAGATACAATGAGCAGTTCTTC.

This clonotype has at least ten counts. DNA of the CDR3: TGCAGTGCTAGGGGACTAGCGGGCGTCCAAGAGACCCAGTACTTC. Protein: CSARGLAGVQETQYF. The gene calls are TRBV20-1 and TRBJ2-5; 12 positions match TRBD2. Germline assignment: CDR1 DFQATT and CDR2 SNEGSKA (reference sequence). This CDR3 has 15 residues. Trimming at V came to 3 bases and at J to 1 base, leaving 3 bases not matched to a gene.

This clonotype was observed at least ten times. This chain uses TRBV11-2 with TRBJ2-7; D is uncertain. Germline CDR1 SGHAT, CDR2 FQNNGV. The CDR3 is 13 residues long. V was shortened by 5 bases and J by 3 bases, with 11 bases between the two germline ends. The CDR3 sequence is CASSQRVSYEQYF. The CDR3 coding sequence is TGTGCCAGCAGCCAAAGGGTTAGCTACGAGCAGTACTTC.

This clonotype was counted at least ten times. The V call is TRBV2, the J call TRBJ1-1; a possible D gene is TRBD1 (5 bases). Trimming shortened V by 2 bases and J by 7 bases, and 11 bases separated the two germline ends. This CDR3 spans 13 amino acids. Germline V gives CDR1 SNHLY, CDR2 FYNNEI. The CDR3 DNA reads as TGTGCCAGCAGTGAATCCGGGGGATTTGAAGCTTTCTTT. As protein: CASSESGGFEAFF.

There are many counts of this clonotype. The chain recombines TRBV9 with TRBJ2-3; D tentatively reads TRBD1 or TRBD2 (5 bases each). This CDR3 has 15 amino acids. The germline CDR1 and CDR2 sequences are SGDLS and YYNGEE. V was clipped by 0 bases and J by 2 bases, with 10 bases between them. The CDR3 nucleotides read TGTGCCAGCAGCGTAGGGGACGGGGACACAGATACGCAGTATTTT. Amino acids: CASSVGDGDTDTQYF.

The sample holds many counts of this clonotype. This chain uses TRBV5-8 with TRBJ2-7; TRBD1 matches at 7 bases. This CDR3 is built from 15 residues. From germline, CDR1 is SGHTS and CDR2 YDEGEE. V lost 4 bases to trimming and J lost 3 bases; unmatched junction nucleotides: 10. The DNA for the CDR3 is TGTGCCAGCAGCGAGACAGGGACCGGCGGCTACGAGCAGTACTTC. Amino acid sequence: CASSETGTGGYEQYF.

This clonotype occurred many times. This chain uses TRBV5-1 with TRBJ2-3; D ambiguous. Between the trimmed V and J ends, which lost 3 bases and 0 bases, there was a span of 5 bases. Germline V lookup: CDR1 SGHRS, CDR2 YFSETQ. This CDR3 contains 13 residues. CDR3 amino acids: CASSYASTDTQYF. CDR3 nucleotides: TGCGCCAGCAGCTATGCTAGCACAGATACGCAGTATTTT.

This chain links TRBV29-1 with TRBJ1-1, with TRBD1 matching 8 bases. The ends lost 6 bases at V and 1 base at J; junction bases unmatched: 10. Germline values: CDR1 SQVTM, CDR2 ANQGSEA. The CDR3 spans 15 residues. This CDR3 reads CSVSRGRGGNTEAFF. CDR3 DNA sequence: TGCAGCGTCTCCAGGGGGCGCGGCGGGAACACTGAAGCTTTCTTT.

V is TRBV27 and J is TRBJ2-7; TRBD2 aligns across 9 bases. CDR3 size: 14 residues. Germline loops: CDR1 MNHEY, CDR2 SMNVEV (reference sequence). The J segment lost 2 bases and the V segment lost 4 bases, leaving 3 bases of the junction unmatched. CDR3 region: CASSYQRGAYEQYF. The DNA for the CDR3 is TGTGCCAGCAGTTACCAGCGGGGGGCCTACGAGCAGTACTTC.

This clonotype was counted at least ten times. V usage is TRBV19 and J usage is TRBJ1-1, with D uncertain. CDR1 LNHDA and CDR2 SQIVND come from the germline V gene (reference sequence). Trimming took off 5 bases at V and 4 bases at J, with 14 bases between the two ends. CDR3 size: 14 residues. Here the CDR3 DNA reads TGTGCCAGTAGTGTCCTGCGGGTGGGCACTGAAGCTTTCTTT. This codes for CASSVLRVGTEAFF.

The sample holds a few counts of this clonotype. This sequence joins TRBV29-1 and TRBJ2-1; 10 bases are a match to TRBD1. V shed 4 bases and J 6 bases; nucleotides not matched to a gene: 9. CDR3 length equals 15 residues. Germline V gene lookup returns CDR1 SQVTM and CDR2 ANQGSEA. CDR3 region: CSVGDRGRAGNEQFF. CDR3 coding DNA: TGCAGCGTTGGAGACAGGGGGCGCGCGGGCAATGAGCAGTTCTTC.

At least ten counts were recorded for this clonotype. V usage is TRBV5-6 and J usage is TRBJ1-1, with TRBD1 matching 8 bases. The CDR3 spans 15 residues. V trimming: 4 bases; J trimming: 11 bases; junction bases outside the gene matches: 16. Germline lookup yields CDR1 SGHDT and CDR2 YYEEEE. CDR3 bases: TGTGCCAGCAGCAAATTCGACAGGGGATCAAGAGAGGCTTTCTTT. Translating gives CASSKFDRGSREAFF. The full variable domain, rest sourced from reference TRBV5-6 and TRBJ1-1, is DAGVTQSPTHLIKTRGQQVTLRCSPKSGHDTVSWYQQALGQGPQFIFQYYEEEERQRGNFPDRFSGHQFPNYSSELNVNALLLGDSALYLCASSKFDRGSREAFFGQGTRLTVV.

This sequence joins TRBV4-1 and TRBJ2-5, with D tentatively TRBD2 (7 bases). The CDR3 length is 15 residues. V was cut by 3 bases and J by 5 bases, with 16 bases left in between. Germline values: CDR1 MGHRA, CDR2 YSYEKL. CDR3 amino acids: CASSHEGGASETQYF. The CDR3 bases are TGCGCCAGCAGCCACGAAGGGGGGGCCTCGGAGACCCAGTACTTC.

At least ten counts were recorded for this clonotype. The chain uses TRBV20-1 and TRBJ2-7; TRBD2 matches 8 bases. The CDR3 loop spans 16 amino acids. With 0 bases clipped from V and 3 bases from J, the junction kept 10 bases outside the gene matches. Germline V gene sequence: CDR1 DFQATT, CDR2 SNEGSKA (reference sequence). In DNA form, the CDR3 reads TGCAGTGCTAGAGATTTCGGAGCGGGAGTAATCTACGAGCAGTACTTC. It translates to CSARDFGAGVIYEQYF.